This T cell receptor beta chain comes out of a study of cytomegalovirus exposure and HLA in healthy donors. The CDR3 contains 11 residues. CDR1 is DFQATT and CDR2 is SNEGSKA in the germline V gene (reference sequence). Trimming left V 0 bases short and J 5 bases short, with 5 bases between. Sequencing was performed with immunoSEQ multiplex PCR; in TCRdb, only in-frame clones are kept and a portion is missing. The sample contains roughly 220,000 clones, 65% to 85% of which appear only once. The receptor was isolated from a woman in her 30s in good health and CMV-seropositive. The chain is built from TRBV20-1 and TRBJ2-7; no clear D gene. Sequencing was done on a sample of PBMCs. The CDR3 loop reads CSAREFHEQYF. The CDR3 region has the DNA TGCAGTGCTAGAGAGTTTCACGAGCAGTACTTC.